In this sample, the clone carrying this T cell receptor (beta chain) turned up many times. The CDR3 has 16 residues. The V gene's germline CDR1 is MNHEY and CDR2 SVGAGI. V gave up 2 bases and J gave up 7 bases, with 18 bases separating them. These data come from a study of T-cell reconstitution after alpha-beta-depleted transplantation in children. For TCRbeta, the library was prepared with unique molecular identifiers. TCRdb processed the PCR reads anew with MiXCR; each CDR3 protein has one entry. Of 250,000 to 300,000 distinct CDR3 sequences in the sample, around 9.6% were seen once. This receptor was identified in a human donor who donated a stem cell graft to a child with SCID. The chain is built from TRBV6-5 and TRBJ1-5; the D is unclear. Sequencing used PBMCs from the stem cell graft donor, obtained from the stem cell graft. The CDR3 nucleotides read TGTGCCAGCAGTTACGAGGAGCGGAGGGCAGGACAGCCCCAGCATTTT. This translates into CASSYEERRAGQPQHF.